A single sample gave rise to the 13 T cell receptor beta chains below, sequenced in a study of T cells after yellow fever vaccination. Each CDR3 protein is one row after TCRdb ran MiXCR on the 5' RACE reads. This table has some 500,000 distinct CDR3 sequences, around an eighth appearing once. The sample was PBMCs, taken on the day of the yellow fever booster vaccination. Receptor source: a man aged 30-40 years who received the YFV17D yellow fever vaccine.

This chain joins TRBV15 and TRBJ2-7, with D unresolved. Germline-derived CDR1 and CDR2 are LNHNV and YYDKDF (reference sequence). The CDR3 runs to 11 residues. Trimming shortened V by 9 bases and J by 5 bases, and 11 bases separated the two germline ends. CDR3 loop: CATSVGNEQYF. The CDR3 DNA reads TGTGCCACATCTGTGGGGAACGAGCAGTACTTC.

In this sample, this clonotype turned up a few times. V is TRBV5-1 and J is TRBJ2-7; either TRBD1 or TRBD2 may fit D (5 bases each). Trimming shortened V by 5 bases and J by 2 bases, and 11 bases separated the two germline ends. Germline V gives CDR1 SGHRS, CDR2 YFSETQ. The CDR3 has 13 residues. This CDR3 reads CASSIQEAYEQYF. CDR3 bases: TGCGCCAGCAGTATACAGGAGGCCTACGAGCAGTACTTC.

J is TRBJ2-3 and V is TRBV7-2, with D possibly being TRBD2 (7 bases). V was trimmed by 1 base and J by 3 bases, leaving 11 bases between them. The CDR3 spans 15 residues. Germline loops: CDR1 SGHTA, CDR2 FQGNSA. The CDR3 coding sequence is TGTGCCAGCAGCTTAGGGGGGCGGGAGACAGATACGCAGTATTTT. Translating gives CASSLGGRETDTQYF.

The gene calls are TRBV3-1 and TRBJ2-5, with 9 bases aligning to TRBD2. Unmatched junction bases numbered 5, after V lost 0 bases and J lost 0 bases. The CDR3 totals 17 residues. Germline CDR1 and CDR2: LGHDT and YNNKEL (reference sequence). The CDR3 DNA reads TGTGCCAGCAGCCAAGATCGTCTAGCGGGAAACCAAGAGACCCAGTACTTC. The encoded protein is CASSQDRLAGNQETQYF.

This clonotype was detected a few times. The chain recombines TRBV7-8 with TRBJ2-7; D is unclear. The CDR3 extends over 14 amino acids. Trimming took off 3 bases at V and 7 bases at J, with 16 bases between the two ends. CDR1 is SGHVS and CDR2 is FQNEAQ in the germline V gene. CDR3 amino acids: CASSFFHGQLEQYF. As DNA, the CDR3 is TGTGCCAGCAGCTTTTTCCATGGTCAACTTGAGCAGTACTTC.

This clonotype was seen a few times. The CDR3 loop is CATRSSGTSGSTDTQYF. The CDR3 DNA follows: TGTGCCACCAGAAGCTCCGGGACTAGCGGAAGCACAGATACGCAGTATTTT. The gene calls are TRBV15 and TRBJ2-3, with 11 bases lining up with TRBD2. Germline trimming cut 6 bases from V and 0 bases from J; bases unmatched to any gene: 8. The CDR3 sequence is 17 residues long. Germline CDR1 LNHNV, CDR2 YYDKDF (reference sequence).

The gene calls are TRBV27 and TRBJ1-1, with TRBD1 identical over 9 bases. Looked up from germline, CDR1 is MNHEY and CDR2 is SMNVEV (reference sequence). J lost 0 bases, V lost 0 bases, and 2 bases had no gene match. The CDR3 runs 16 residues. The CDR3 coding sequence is TGTGCCAGCAGTTTATCACAGGGGGCAATGAACACTGAAGCTTTCTTT. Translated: CASSLSQGAMNTEAFF.

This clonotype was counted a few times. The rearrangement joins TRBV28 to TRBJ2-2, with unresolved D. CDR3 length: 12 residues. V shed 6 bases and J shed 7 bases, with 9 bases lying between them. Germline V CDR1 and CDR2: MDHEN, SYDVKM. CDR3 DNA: TGTGCCAGCAGGGCAGTGGGCGGGGAGCTGTTTTTT. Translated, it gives CASRAVGGELFF.

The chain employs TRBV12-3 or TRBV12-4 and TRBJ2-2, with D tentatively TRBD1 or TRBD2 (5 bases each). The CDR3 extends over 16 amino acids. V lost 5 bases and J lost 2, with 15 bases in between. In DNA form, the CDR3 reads TGTGCCAGCAGTCCCCTCCCGAGGGGAAACACCGGGGAGCTGTTTTTT. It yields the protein CASSPLPRGNTGELFF.

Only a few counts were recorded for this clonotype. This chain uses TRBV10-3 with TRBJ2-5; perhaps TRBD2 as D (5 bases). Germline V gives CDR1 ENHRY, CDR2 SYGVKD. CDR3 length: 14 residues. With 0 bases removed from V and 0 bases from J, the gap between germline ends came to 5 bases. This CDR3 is CAISESRDQETQYF. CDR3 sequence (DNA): TGTGCCATCAGTGAGTCGCGGGACCAAGAGACCCAGTACTTC.

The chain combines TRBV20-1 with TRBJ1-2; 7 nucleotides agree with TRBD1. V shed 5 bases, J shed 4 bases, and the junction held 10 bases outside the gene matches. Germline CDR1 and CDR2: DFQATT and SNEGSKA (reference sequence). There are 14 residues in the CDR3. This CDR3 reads CSALLSDRAYGYTF. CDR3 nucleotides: TGCAGTGCTCTCTTGAGCGACAGGGCCTATGGCTACACCTTC.

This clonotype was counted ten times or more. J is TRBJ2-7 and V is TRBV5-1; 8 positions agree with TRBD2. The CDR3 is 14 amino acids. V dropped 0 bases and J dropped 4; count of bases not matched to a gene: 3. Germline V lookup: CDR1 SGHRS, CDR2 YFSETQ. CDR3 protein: CASSLERERYEQYF. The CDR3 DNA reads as TGCGCCAGCAGCTTGGAGCGGGAGCGGTACGAGCAGTACTTC.

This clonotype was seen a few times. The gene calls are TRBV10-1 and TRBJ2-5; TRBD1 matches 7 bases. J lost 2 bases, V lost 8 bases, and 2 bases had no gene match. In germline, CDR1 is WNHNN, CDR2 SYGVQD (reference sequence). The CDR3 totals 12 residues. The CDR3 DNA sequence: TGCGCCAGCGACAGGGCTCAAGAGACCCAGTACTTC. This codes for CASDRAQETQYF.